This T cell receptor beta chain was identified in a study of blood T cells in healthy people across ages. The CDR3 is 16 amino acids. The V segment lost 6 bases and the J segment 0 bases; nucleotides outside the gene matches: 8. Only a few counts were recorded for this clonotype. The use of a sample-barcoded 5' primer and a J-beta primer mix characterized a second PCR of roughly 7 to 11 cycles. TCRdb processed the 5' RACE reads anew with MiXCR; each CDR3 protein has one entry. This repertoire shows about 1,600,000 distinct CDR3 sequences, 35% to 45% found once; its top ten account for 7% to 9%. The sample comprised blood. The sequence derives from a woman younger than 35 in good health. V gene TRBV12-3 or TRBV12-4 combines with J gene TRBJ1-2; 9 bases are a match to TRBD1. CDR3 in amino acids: CASSPLGDRANYGYTF. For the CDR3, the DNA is TGTGCCAGCAGCCCTTTGGGGGACAGGGCTAACTATGGCTACACCTTC.